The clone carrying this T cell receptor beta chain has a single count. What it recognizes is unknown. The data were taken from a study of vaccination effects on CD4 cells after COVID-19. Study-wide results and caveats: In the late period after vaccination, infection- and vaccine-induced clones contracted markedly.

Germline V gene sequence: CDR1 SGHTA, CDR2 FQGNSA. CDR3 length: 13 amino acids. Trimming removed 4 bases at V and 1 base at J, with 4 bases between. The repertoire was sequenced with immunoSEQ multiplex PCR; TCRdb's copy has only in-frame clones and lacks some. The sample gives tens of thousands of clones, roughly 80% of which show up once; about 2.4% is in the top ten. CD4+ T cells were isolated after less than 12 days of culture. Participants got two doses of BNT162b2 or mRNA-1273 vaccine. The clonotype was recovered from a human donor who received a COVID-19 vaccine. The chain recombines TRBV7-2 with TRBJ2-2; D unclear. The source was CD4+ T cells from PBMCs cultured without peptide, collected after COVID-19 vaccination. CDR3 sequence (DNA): TGTGCCAGCAGCTCCTGGAACACCGGGGAGCTGTTTTTT. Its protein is CASSSWNTGELFF.